What follows are 10 T cell receptor beta chains derived from one specimen sequenced in a study of CDR3 diversity in severe acne. TCRdb reanalysed the PCR reads using MiXCR and keeps one entry per CDR3 protein. The sample consists of roughly 100,000 distinct CDR3 sequences, about half of them appearing once. Input material: blood. All receptors derive from a male donor with acne.

There are many counts of this clonotype. The chain uses TRBV5-8 and TRBJ2-5; D is tentatively TRBD1 or TRBD2 (6 bases each). The germline V and J ends were trimmed by 6 bases and 4 bases, with 19 bases remaining between them. Germline V gene lookup returns CDR1 SGHTS and CDR2 YDEGEE. CDR3 length equals 15 residues. The CDR3: CASNRARGAGETQYF. Written as DNA, the CDR3 is TGTGCCAGCAACCGCGCGAGGGGGGCAGGAGAGACCCAGTACTTC.

This clonotype came up a few times. This chain joins TRBV12-3 or TRBV12-4 and TRBJ2-2; D remains unclear. Trimming removed 3 bases from V and 3 bases from J, with 11 bases in between. This CDR3 comprises 15 residues. The CDR3 here is CASSFQGFYTGELFF. Written as DNA, the CDR3 is TGTGCCAGCAGTTTTCAAGGGTTCTACACCGGGGAGCTGTTTTTT.

About this clonotype itself: An end of the junction does not agree with germline; a read error may underlie this. The chain uses TRBV4-1 and TRBJ2-6, with TRBD2 matching over 9 bases. CDR3 length: 17 residues. The germline CDR1 and CDR2 sequences are MGHRA and YSYEKL. The CDR3: CASGQGTSSSGANVLTF. The DNA of the CDR3 is TGTGCCAGCGGCCAAGGGACTAGCAGCTCTGGGGCCAACGTCCTGACTTTC.

The genes are TRBV2 and TRBJ2-1, with 9 bases that match TRBD2. Germline CDR1 is SNHLY and CDR2 is FYNNEI. CDR3 length equals 16 residues. V gave up 6 bases and J gave up 5 bases; unmatched junction bases: 11. The CDR3 sequence is CASRASAGGPNNEQFF. CDR3 sequence (DNA): TGTGCCAGCAGGGCGTCAGCGGGAGGACCTAACAATGAGCAGTTCTTC.

The gene calls are TRBV25-1 and TRBJ1-2, with a weak D call TRBD1 (5 bases). The germline V gene encodes CDR1 MGHDK and CDR2 SYGVNS. Between the trimmed V and J ends, which lost 1 base and 2 bases, there was a span of 14 bases. This CDR3 region has 16 residues. The CDR3 coding sequence is TGTGCCAGCAGTGAATCGGGCGGGGCCACAAACTATGGCTACACCTTC. This encodes CASSESGGATNYGYTF.

V and J are TRBV10-3 and TRBJ2-7; 8 bases are a match to TRBD1. The CDR3 has 12 residues. The germline V gene encodes CDR1 ENHRY and CDR2 SYGVKD. V lost 10 bases and J lost 5; bases outside the gene matches: 7. The CDR3 reads CASRTGPHEQYF. The CDR3 region has the DNA TGTGCCAGCCGGACAGGGCCTCACGAGCAGTACTTC.

This clonotype was picked up many times. The genes are TRBV19 and TRBJ1-3, with D unclear. Trimming pared 3 bases from V and 4 bases from J, leaving 4 bases between. The CDR3 is made up of 12 amino acids. Germline V gene lookup returns CDR1 LNHDA and CDR2 SQIVND (reference sequence). The CDR3, as DNA: TGTGCCAGTAGTATGACCGGAAACACCATATATTTT. It yields the protein CASSMTGNTIYF. The full variable domain, rest sourced from reference TRBV19 and TRBJ1-3, is DGGITQSPKYLFRKEGQNVTLSCEQNLNHDAMYWYRQDPGQGLRLIYYSQIVNDFQKGDIAEGYSVSREKKESFPLTVTSAQKNPTAFYLCASSMTGNTIYFGEGSWLTVV.

The J gene is TRBJ2-7, the V gene TRBV10-3, with D possibly being TRBD1 (7 bases). Deletions cut 2 bases from V and 2 bases from J, with 10 bases between. CDR1 ENHRY and CDR2 SYGVKD come from the germline V gene. This CDR3 has 14 residues. The CDR3 coding sequence is TGTGCCATCAGTGAGGCAGGGGGGCCCTACGAGCAGTACTTC. It encodes CAISEAGGPYEQYF.

In DNA form, the CDR3 reads TGCAGTGCTAGGACCGCCGGGAGTGGGTGGACAGATACGCAGTATTTT. As protein: CSARTAGSGWTDTQYF. The chain links TRBV20-1 to TRBJ2-3; tentative D call: TRBD2 (6 bases). The CDR3 covers 16 residues. Germline V gene lookup returns CDR1 DFQATT and CDR2 SNEGSKA (reference sequence). Deletions cut 3 bases from V and 3 bases from J, with 19 bases between.

This clonotype was observed a handful of times. The chain is built from TRBV2 and TRBJ1-1; D remains ambiguous. CDR1 is SNHLY and CDR2 is FYNNEI in the germline V gene. The CDR3 contains 11 residues. V was clipped by 6 bases and J by 6 bases, with 8 bases between them. The CDR3 here is CASRGGAEAFF. The DNA of the CDR3 is TGTGCCAGCAGGGGAGGTGCTGAAGCTTTCTTT.